This T cell receptor (beta chain) appears in the sequencing data of a study of cytomegalovirus exposure and HLA in healthy donors. PCR amplification relied on 60 Vbeta primers (plus 13 Jbeta primers). Assay: immunoSEQ multiplex PCR; the TCRdb copy retains only in-frame clones and omits some. The sample holds around 150,000 clones, nearly 80% seen once. Despite likely unrecorded immune exposures, the donors were nominally healthy at the time of sampling. V shed 4 bases, J shed 7 bases, and the junction held 9 bases outside the gene matches. The CDR3 spans 14 residues. Germline-derived CDR1 and CDR2 are SGHTA and FQGNSA. With respect to this clone: Antigen specificity is unknown.

General study results and limits: In vitro, three CMV-associated chains proved specific for CMV antigens.

The chain recombines TRBV7-2 with TRBJ2-7; 8 positions match TRBD1. Sequenced sample: PBMCs. The sequence was obtained from a young man in good health and CMV-seronegative. CDR3 in amino acids: CASSSTSTGGEQYF. CDR3 nucleotide sequence: TGTGCCAGCAGCTCGACCTCAACAGGGGGTGAGCAGTACTTC.